Included here is one T cell receptor beta chain sequence, with context. Its cognate antigen is unknown. The data were taken from a study of T cell repertoires in cytomegalovirus infection. General study results and limits: It was HLA-C-restricted CMV-specific TCR beta clonotypes that dominated the response ex vivo.

Germline V gene sequence: CDR1 MNHEY, CDR2 SVGEGT. The CDR3 has 16 amino acids. V shed 6 bases and J shed 2 bases, with 14 bases lying between them. From the reads, TCRdb called clonotypes with MiXCR, one entry per CDR3 protein. The profile covers about 460,000 distinct CDR3 sequences, with roughly 12% appearing a single time and roughly 10% taken by the ten largest. This chain links TRBV6-2 or TRBV6-3 with TRBJ2-6; maybe TRBD2 (6 bases). The clonotype was recovered from a human donor in good health (CMV status not recorded). Some clones in this sample may be carry-over from other donors' samples. Sequencing was done on a sample of PBMCs. The CDR3 nucleotides read TGTGCCAGCAGACTAGGATGGGGGGCTGGGGCCAACGTCCTGACTTTC. Encoded protein: CASRLGWGAGANVLTF.